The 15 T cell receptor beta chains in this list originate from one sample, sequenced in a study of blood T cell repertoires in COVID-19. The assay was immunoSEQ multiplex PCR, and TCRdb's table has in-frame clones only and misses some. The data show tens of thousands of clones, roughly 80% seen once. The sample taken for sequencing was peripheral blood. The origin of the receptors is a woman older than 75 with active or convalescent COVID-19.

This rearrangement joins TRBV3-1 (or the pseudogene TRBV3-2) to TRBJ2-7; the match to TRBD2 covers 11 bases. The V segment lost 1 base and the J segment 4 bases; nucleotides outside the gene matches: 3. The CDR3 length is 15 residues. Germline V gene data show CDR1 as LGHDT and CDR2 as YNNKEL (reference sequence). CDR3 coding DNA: TGTGCCAGCAGCCAAGCTAGCGGGAGGAGATACGAGCAGTACTTC. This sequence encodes CASSQASGRRYEQYF.

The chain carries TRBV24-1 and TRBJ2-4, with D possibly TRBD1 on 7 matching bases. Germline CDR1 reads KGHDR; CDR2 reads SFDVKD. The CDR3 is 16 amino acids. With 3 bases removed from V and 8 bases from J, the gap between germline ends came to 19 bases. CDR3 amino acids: CATSDPRDRREDIQYF. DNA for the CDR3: TGTGCCACCAGTGATCCCAGGGACAGAAGGGAGGACATTCAGTACTTC.

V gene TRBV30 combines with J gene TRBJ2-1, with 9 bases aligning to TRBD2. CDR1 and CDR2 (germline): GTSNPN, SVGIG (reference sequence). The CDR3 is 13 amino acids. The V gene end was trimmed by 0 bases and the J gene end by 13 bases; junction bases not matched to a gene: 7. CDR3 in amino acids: CAWSVLAGDPQFF. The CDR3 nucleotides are TGTGCCTGGAGTGTACTAGCGGGTGACCCCCAGTTCTTC.

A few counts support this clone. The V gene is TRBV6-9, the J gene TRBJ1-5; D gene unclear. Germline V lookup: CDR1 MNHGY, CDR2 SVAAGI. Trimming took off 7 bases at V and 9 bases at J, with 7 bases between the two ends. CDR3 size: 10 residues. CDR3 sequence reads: CASTPRPQHF. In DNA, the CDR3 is TGTGCCAGCACCCCGAGGCCCCAGCATTTT.

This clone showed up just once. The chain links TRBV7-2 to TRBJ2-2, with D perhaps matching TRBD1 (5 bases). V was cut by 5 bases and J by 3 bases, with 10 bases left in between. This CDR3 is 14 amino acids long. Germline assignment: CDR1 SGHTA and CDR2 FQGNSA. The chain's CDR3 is CASSPKGYTGELFF. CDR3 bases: TGTGCCAGCAGCCCTAAGGGGTACACCGGGGAGCTGTTTTTT.

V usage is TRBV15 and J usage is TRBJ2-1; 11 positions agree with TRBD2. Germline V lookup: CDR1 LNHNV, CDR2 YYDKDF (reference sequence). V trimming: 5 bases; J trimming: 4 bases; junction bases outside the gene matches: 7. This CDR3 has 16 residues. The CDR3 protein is CATSFFVAGGYNEQFF. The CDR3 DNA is TGTGCCACCAGCTTCTTTGTAGCGGGAGGGTACAATGAGCAGTTCTTC.

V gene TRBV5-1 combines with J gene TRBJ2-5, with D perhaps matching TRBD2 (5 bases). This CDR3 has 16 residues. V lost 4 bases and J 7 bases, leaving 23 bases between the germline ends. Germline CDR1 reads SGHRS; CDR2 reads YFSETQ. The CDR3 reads CASSPTSGGRWGTQYF. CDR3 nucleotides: TGCGCCAGCAGCCCTACCTCCGGAGGAAGATGGGGGACCCAGTACTTC. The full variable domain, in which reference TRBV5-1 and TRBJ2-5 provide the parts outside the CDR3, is KAGVTQTPRYLIKTRGQQVTLSCSPISGHRSVSWYQQTPGQGLQFLFEYFSETQRNKGNFPGRFSGRQFSNSRSEMNVSTLELGDSALYLCASSPTSGGRWGTQYFGPGTRLLVL.

CDR3 sequence reads: CATSEPGQTQETQYF. CDR3 coding DNA: TGTGCCACCAGTGAACCCGGACAGACCCAAGAGACCCAGTACTTC. This chain connects TRBV24-1 to TRBJ2-5; D might be TRBD1 (6 bases). The CDR3 extends over 15 amino acids. V dropped 4 bases and J dropped 1 base, with 12 bases sitting between them. Germline V lookup: CDR1 KGHDR, CDR2 SFDVKD.

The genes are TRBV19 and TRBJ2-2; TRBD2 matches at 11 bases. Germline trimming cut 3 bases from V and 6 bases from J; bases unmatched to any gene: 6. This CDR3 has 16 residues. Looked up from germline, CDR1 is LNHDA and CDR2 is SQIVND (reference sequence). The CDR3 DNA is TGTGCCAGTAGTATGACTAGCGGGAACCCAGCCGGGGAGCTGTTTTTT. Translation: CASSMTSGNPAGELFF.

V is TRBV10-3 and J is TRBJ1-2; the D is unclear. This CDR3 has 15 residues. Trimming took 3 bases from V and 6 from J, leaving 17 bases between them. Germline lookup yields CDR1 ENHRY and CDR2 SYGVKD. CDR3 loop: CAISEREGGSDGYTF. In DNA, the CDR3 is TGTGCCATCAGTGAAAGGGAGGGAGGGAGCGATGGCTACACCTTC.

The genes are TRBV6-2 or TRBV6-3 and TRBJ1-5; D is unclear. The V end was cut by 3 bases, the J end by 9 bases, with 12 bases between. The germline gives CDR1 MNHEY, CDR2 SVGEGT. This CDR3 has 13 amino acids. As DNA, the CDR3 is TGTGCCAGCAGTTATGGTGAGGGTATGCCCCAGCATTTT. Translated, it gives CASSYGEGMPQHF.

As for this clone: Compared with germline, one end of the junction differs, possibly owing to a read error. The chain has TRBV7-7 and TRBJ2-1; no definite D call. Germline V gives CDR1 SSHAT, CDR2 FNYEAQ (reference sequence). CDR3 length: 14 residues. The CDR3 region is CASSPTIIHNEQFF. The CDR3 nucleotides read TGTGCTAGCAGCCCTACGATTATACACAATGAGCAGTTCTTC.

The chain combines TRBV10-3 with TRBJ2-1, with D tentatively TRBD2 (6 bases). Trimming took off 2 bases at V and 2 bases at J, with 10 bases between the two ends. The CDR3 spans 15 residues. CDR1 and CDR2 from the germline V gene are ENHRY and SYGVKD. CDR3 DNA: TGTGCCATCAGTGAGGTGAGGACTACCTACAATGAGCAGTTCTTC. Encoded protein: CAISEVRTTYNEQFF.

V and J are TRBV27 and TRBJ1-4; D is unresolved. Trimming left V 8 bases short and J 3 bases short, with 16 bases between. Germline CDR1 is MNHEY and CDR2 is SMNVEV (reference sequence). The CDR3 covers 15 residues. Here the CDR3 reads CASQRVRLANEKLFF. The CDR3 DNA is TGTGCCAGCCAGAGGGTGAGACTGGCTAATGAAAAACTGTTTTTT.

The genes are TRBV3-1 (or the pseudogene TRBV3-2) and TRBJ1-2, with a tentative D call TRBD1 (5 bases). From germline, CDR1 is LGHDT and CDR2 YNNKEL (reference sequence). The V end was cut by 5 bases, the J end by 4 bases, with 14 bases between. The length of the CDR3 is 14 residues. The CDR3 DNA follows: TGTGCCAGCAGCTATTCCGGAGACAGCTATGGCTACACCTTC. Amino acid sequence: CASSYSGDSYGYTF.